This T cell receptor beta chain was documented in a study of cytomegalovirus exposure and HLA in healthy donors. The study's findings and limits: The investigators catalogued 180 or so TCR beta chains as cytomegalovirus-associated. Donors were assumed by presence/absence analyses to have roughly uniform sequencing depth.

The CDR3 has 12 residues. The V gene's germline CDR1 is MNHEY and CDR2 SVGAGI. The germline V and J ends were trimmed by 3 bases and 10 bases, with 10 bases remaining between them. With respect to this clone: What it recognizes is unknown.

The PCR used 60 Vbeta and 13 Jbeta primers. Only in-frame clones appear in the TCRdb table, and some are missing; sequencing was by immunoSEQ multiplex PCR. This repertoire shows fewer than 150,000 clones, about 83% found once; its top ten account for around 3%. The clonotype was recovered from a woman aged 40 to 50 in good health and CMV-seropositive. Sequenced: PBMCs. This chain connects TRBV6-5 to TRBJ2-1; D may be TRBD1 (6 bases). In DNA form, the CDR3 reads TGTGCCAGCAGTTATACCACAGGGGAGCAGTTCTTC. Its protein is CASSYTTGEQFF.